This is a list of T cell receptor beta chains from one sample in a study of T cells in Graves' hyperthyroidism and ophthalmopathy. In TCRdb, the multiplex PCR reads were re-called with MiXCR into one record per CDR3 protein. The sample shows roughly 720,000 distinct CDR3 sequences, 15% to 20% of them seen only once. Material for sequencing was blood. The origin of the receptors is a man aged 50 to 59 with Graves' hyperthyroidism. Both conserved end residues are part of each CDR3. D genes are given only for firm matches.

TRBD1 | TRBJ2-7 | TRBV12-3/TRBV12-4 | CASSWGTGLIYEQYF
. | TRBJ2-1 | TRBV13 | CASSLDGGPGVYNEQFF
. | TRBJ2-2 | TRBV19 | CASSSPSAQMNTGELFF
. | TRBJ2-3 | TRBV29-1 | CSVPGAGSTDTQYF
TRBD2 | TRBJ2-7 | TRBV28 | CASRFLAGVPYEQYF
TRBD1 | TRBJ1-1 | TRBV28 | CASSSFGTVNTEAFF
. | TRBJ1-1 | TRBV30 | CAWTRLYNTEAFF
. | TRBJ2-1 | TRBV28 | CASSLSSGEQFF
. | TRBJ2-3 | TRBV18 | CASSGTGRSTDTQYF
TRBD1 | TRBJ2-7 | TRBV28 | CASSGTGGYEQYF
. | TRBJ2-5 | TRBV28 | CASSDSDRFPETQYF
TRBD2 | TRBJ2-7 | TRBV20-1 | CSARDLLAGTYEQYF
TRBD1 | TRBJ2-1 | TRBV9 | CASSYGQGRGSYNEQFF
. | TRBJ2-7 | TRBV5-1 | CASSLRGYDGPYEQYF
. | TRBJ2-5 | TRBV28 | CASRRDRSSWETQYF
TRBD2 | TRBJ2-1 | TRBV4-3 | CASSQAPSGSYNEQFF
TRBD2 | TRBJ2-7 | TRBV9 | CASSPRGVRLDEQYF
. | TRBJ2-1 | TRBV27 | CASRAEWDGNYNEQFF
. | TRBJ2-2 | TRBV6-5 | CASSYSRTGELFF
. | TRBJ2-7 | TRBV6-2/TRBV6-3 | CASSFNRDFTYEQYF
. | TRBJ1-2 | TRBV19 | CASSETATSPNYGYTF
TRBD1 | TRBJ2-7 | TRBV2 | CASRGQGSSYEQYF
TRBD2 | TRBJ2-1 | TRBV7-8 | CASSLARVAGSYNEQFF
. | TRBJ2-1 | TRBV28 | CAAVGGHIYNEQFF
. | TRBJ2-4 | TRBV19 | CASSNGQGNIQYF
. | TRBJ2-1 | TRBV4-3 | CASSQDLGRGDEQFF
. | TRBJ1-1 | TRBV3-1 | CASSYQGLEAFF
. | TRBJ1-1 | TRBV5-1 | CASSLVGRGRTEAFF
. | TRBJ1-1 | TRBV10-3 | CAIGGRDTEAFF